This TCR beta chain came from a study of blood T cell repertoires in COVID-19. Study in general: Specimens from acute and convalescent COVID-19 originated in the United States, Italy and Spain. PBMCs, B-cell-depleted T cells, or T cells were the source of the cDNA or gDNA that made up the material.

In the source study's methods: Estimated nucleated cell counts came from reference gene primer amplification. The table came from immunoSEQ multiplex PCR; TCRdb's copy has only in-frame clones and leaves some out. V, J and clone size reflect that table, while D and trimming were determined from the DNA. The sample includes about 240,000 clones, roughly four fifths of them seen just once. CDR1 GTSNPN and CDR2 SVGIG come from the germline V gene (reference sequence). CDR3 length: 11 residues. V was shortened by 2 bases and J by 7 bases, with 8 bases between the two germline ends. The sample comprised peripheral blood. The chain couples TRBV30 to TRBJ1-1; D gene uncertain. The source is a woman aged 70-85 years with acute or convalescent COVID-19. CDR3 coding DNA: TGTGCCTGGAGTCCCGAGCGTGAAGCTTTCTTT. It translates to CAWSPEREAFF.